The clone carrying this TCR beta chain occurred many times. First-strand cDNA used TRAV- and TRBV-specific primers, covering alpha and beta chains. A roughly 20-cycle PCR with a constant-region primer and V-primer adapter amplified TCRs. mRNA isolates were amplified via in vitro transcription. TCRdb called the reads again in MiXCR, with one record for every CDR3 protein. The sample carries more than 45,000 distinct CDR3 sequences, about 25% recorded once. Sample time point: before trial treatment. Patients deemed eligible presented with advanced solid tumors lacking tumor-infiltrating lymphocytes. This sample is part of a study of low-dose radiotherapy and immunotherapy resistance in tumors. Study-level background: Patients were treated with intravenous nivolumab at 240 mg every two weeks and were also dosed with ipilimumab at 1 mg/kg every six weeks. Patients took aspirin 300 mg by mouth once daily. This continued for four cycles, starting on cycle 1 day 1.

This CDR3 has 16 amino acids. V dropped 4 bases and J dropped 0 bases, with 12 bases sitting between them. From germline, CDR1 is SNHLY and CDR2 FYNNEI. The chain has TRBV2 and TRBJ2-2; the D call may be TRBD1 or TRBD2 (5 bases each). The source is a male donor with prostate cancer. Specimen: PBMCs, collected before treatment. The CDR3 nucleotides are TGTGCCAGCAGTGTCGAGGGGTCCGCGAACACCGGGGAGCTGTTTTTT. Residues: CASSVEGSANTGELFF.